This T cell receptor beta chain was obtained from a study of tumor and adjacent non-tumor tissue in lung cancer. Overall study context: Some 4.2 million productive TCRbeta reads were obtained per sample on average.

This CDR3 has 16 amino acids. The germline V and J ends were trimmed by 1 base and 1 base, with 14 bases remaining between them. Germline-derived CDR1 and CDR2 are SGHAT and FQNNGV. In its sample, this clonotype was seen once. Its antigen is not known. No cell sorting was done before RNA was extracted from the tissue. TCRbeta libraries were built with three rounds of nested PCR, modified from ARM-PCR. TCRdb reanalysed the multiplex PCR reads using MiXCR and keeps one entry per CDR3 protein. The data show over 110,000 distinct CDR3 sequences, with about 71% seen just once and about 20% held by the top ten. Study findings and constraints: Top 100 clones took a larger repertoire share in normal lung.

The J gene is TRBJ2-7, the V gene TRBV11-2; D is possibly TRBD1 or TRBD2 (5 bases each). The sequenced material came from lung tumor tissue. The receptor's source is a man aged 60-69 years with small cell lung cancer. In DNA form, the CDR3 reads TGTGCCAGCAGCTTAGCGCCGGGACCACATTCCTACGAGCAGTACTTC. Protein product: CASSLAPGPHSYEQYF.